Presented here are 19 T cell receptor beta chains from one specimen sequenced in a study of response to subunit inactivated influenza vaccine. TCRdb reanalysed the RT-PCR reads using MiXCR and keeps one entry per CDR3 protein. The repertoire holds approximately 500,000 distinct CDR3 sequences, 13% to 15% seen once, with approximately 12% in the top ten. This specimen consisted of PBMCs from blood, obtained less than 13 days after vaccination. The receptors shown here come from a man aged 45 to 65 who received an inactivated influenza vaccine.

The rearrangement uses TRBV4-1 and TRBJ2-3; 12 bases fit TRBD2. The CDR3 is 17 residues long. J was trimmed by 2 bases and V by 2 bases; bases with no gene match: 5. Looked up from germline, CDR1 is MGHRA and CDR2 is YSYEKL. DNA of the CDR3: TGCGCCAGCAGCCAACTTGGACTAGCGGGGCCCACAGATACGCAGTATTTT. Translation: CASSQLGLAGPTDTQYF.

This clonotype was recorded a few times. The chain has TRBV4-2 and TRBJ2-7, with 9 bases identical to TRBD1. The CDR3 has 15 amino acids. V gave up 1 base and J gave up 2 bases; unmatched junction bases: 3. CDR1 is LGHNA, CDR2 YNFKEQ, per germline. The CDR3 here is CASSQARDRAYEQYF. CDR3 nucleotides: TGTGCCAGCAGCCAAGCAAGGGACAGGGCCTACGAGCAGTACTTC.

The chain carries TRBV23-1 and TRBJ1-4; a weak D match, TRBD1 (6 bases). TRBV23-1 is an ORF, with its function uncertain. V was clipped by 8 bases and J by 0 bases, with 22 bases between them. This CDR3 has 18 residues. This CDR3 reads CASGSGTLEPATNEKLFF. The CDR3 DNA is TGCGCCAGCGGTTCCGGGACACTGGAGCCTGCAACTAATGAAAAACTGTTTTTT.

This clonotype was recorded a few times. J is TRBJ2-5 and V is TRBV7-9; maybe TRBD2 (6 bases). Germline lookup yields CDR1 SEHNR and CDR2 FQNEAQ (reference sequence). V lost 4 bases and J 1 base, leaving 10 bases between the germline ends. This CDR3 is 14 amino acids long. The CDR3: CASSWTGSQETQYF. The CDR3 bases are TGTGCCAGCAGCTGGACCGGGAGCCAAGAGACCCAGTACTTC.

This clonotype showed up just a few times. This rearrangement joins TRBV5-4 to TRBJ2-2, with TRBD1 matching 9 bases. The CDR3 runs to 15 residues. Germline assignment: CDR1 SGHNT and CDR2 YYREEE (reference sequence). V lost 5 bases, J lost 0 bases, and 2 bases stayed unmatched. CDR3 amino acids: CASRGQGSNTGELFF. The CDR3 bases are TGTGCCAGCAGGGGACAGGGATCGAACACCGGGGAGCTGTTTTTT.

The CDR3 loop reads CASSGTSGPYNEQFF. The CDR3 nucleotides are TGTGCCAGCTCTGGGACTAGCGGACCGTACAATGAGCAGTTCTTC. This chain joins TRBV18 and TRBJ2-1; 11 nucleotides agree with TRBD2. The V gene end was trimmed by 6 bases and the J gene end by 4 bases; junction bases not matched to a gene: 5. From germline, CDR1 is KGHSH and CDR2 LQKENI. The CDR3 covers 15 residues.

This clonotype was recorded many times. The chain has TRBV20-1 and TRBJ1-5; TRBD1 aligns across 10 bases. The ends lost 6 bases at V and 6 bases at J; junction bases unmatched: 8. The CDR3 loop spans 14 amino acids. CDR1 and CDR2 from the germline V gene are DFQATT and SNEGSKA (reference sequence). The DNA for the CDR3 is TGCAGTGCAAAAACGACAGGGGGCTTTCAGCCCCAGCATTTT. Translated: CSAKTTGGFQPQHF.

V gene TRBV11-2 combines with J gene TRBJ1-2, with TRBD1 matching over 11 bases. The V gene end was trimmed by 5 bases and the J gene end by 7 bases; junction bases not matched to a gene: 9. Looked up from germline, CDR1 is SGHAT and CDR2 is FQNNGV. This CDR3 has 15 amino acids. The CDR3 sequence is CASSTGQGAFRGYTF. Here the CDR3 DNA reads TGTGCCAGCAGCACCGGACAGGGGGCGTTTCGTGGCTACACCTTC.

In its sample, this clonotype was seen a few times. The chain combines TRBV20-1 with TRBJ2-7; 8 bases are shared with TRBD1. V lost 3 bases and J lost 3; bases outside the gene matches: 7. The germline gives CDR1 DFQATT, CDR2 SNEGSKA (reference sequence). This CDR3 has 14 residues. The CDR3 DNA reads TGCAGTGCTAGGGTCAGGACAGGGAGCTACGAGCAGTACTTC. Residues: CSARVRTGSYEQYF.

This clonotype was counted between two and nine times. This chain joins TRBV30 and TRBJ2-7; unclear D gene. Deletions cut 1 base from V and 4 bases from J, with 5 bases between. Looked up from germline, CDR1 is GTSNPN and CDR2 is SVGIG (reference sequence). The CDR3 sequence is 11 residues long. The CDR3 sequence: CAWSALYEQYF. The CDR3 bases are TGTGCCTGGAGTGCCTTATACGAGCAGTACTTC.

Only a few counts were recorded for this clonotype. This chain uses TRBV23-1 with TRBJ2-1, with 10 bases lining up with TRBD2. TRBV23-1 is an ORF, with its function uncertain. There are 17 residues in the CDR3. J lost 2 bases, V lost 9 bases, and 13 bases had no gene match. The CDR3 reads CARPGLAVWGTYNEQFF. The DNA for the CDR3 is TGCGCCAGACCTGGACTAGCGGTCTGGGGCACCTACAATGAGCAGTTCTTC.

This clonotype was picked up many times. V gene TRBV11-1 combines with J gene TRBJ2-1, with a possible D match to TRBD1 (6 bases). The CDR3 spans 18 residues. V was clipped by 1 base and J by 0 bases, with 16 bases between them. Germline V gives CDR1 SGHAT, CDR2 FQDESV (reference sequence). In DNA form, the CDR3 reads TGTGCCAGCAGCTTAGGGGGCAGGGGCTATGTCTCCTACAATGAGCAGTTCTTC. Amino acids: CASSLGGRGYVSYNEQFF.

This clonotype appeared many times. V gene TRBV4-3 combines with J gene TRBJ2-7, with 7 bases aligning to TRBD2. The germline V gene has CDR1 LGHNA and CDR2 YSLEER. The CDR3 contains 16 residues. V was pared by 0 bases and J by 1 base, with 6 bases of the junction left unmatched. The CDR3 DNA is TGCGCCAGCAGCCAAGATGAGGCTAGCGGATCCTACGAGCAGTACTTC. Protein product: CASSQDEASGSYEQYF.

The chain uses TRBV4-3 and TRBJ1-5; 9 bases line up with TRBD1. Germline CDR1 and CDR2: LGHNA and YSLEER. The V gene end was trimmed by 4 bases and the J gene end by 7 bases; junction bases not matched to a gene: 5. The CDR3 consists of 14 residues. The DNA for the CDR3 is TGCGCCAGCAGCCGAGGACAGGGGCTCCAGCCCCAGCATTTT. Protein sequence: CASSRGQGLQPQHF.

This clonotype showed up just a few times. This sequence joins TRBV28 and TRBJ1-5; D is unresolved. The CDR3 spans 13 residues. Germline V gene sequence: CDR1 MDHEN, CDR2 SYDVKM. The V end was cut by 3 bases, the J end by 9 bases, with 12 bases between. CDR3 bases: TGTGCCAGCAGTTTCCTGGAGAAAGGGCCCCAGCATTTT. Encoded protein: CASSFLEKGPQHF. Full variable domain (outside the CDR3, taken from reference TRBV28 and TRBJ1-5): DVKVTQSSRYLVKRTGEKVFLECVQDMDHENMFWYRQDPGLGLRLIYFSYDVKMKEKGDIPEGYSVSREKKERFSLILESASTNQTSMYLCASSFLEKGPQHFGDGTRLSIL.

The DNA for the CDR3 is TGTGCCAGCAGCCTACTAGCGGGAGGGCCCTCCTCCGGGGAGCTGTTTTTT. Amino acid sequence: CASSLLAGGPSSGELFF. The chain uses TRBV7-2 and TRBJ2-2, with TRBD2 matching 13 bases. J lost 6 bases, V lost 5 bases, and 9 bases had no gene match. The CDR3 runs to 17 residues. The germline V gene has CDR1 SGHTA and CDR2 FQGNSA.

This clonotype was seen a single time. The J gene is TRBJ2-5, the V gene TRBV20-1; TRBD1 agrees at 7 bases. Germline CDR1 and CDR2: DFQATT and SNEGSKA (reference sequence). V shed 5 bases, J shed 1 base, and the junction held 13 bases outside the gene matches. CDR3 length equals 16 residues. The CDR3 loop is CSAGSLGQSPQETQYF. CDR3 sequence (DNA): TGCAGTGCTGGAAGTTTGGGACAGTCGCCCCAAGAGACCCAGTACTTC.

The rearrangement joins TRBV24-1 to TRBJ1-2; D perhaps matches TRBD1 (5 bases). The CDR3 is 13 amino acids. The V gene lost 9 bases and the J gene lost 8 bases, with 18 bases spanning the gap. Germline-derived CDR1 and CDR2 are KGHDR and SFDVKD. As DNA, the CDR3 is TGTGCCACCTCCCCGGGACCCGGTGGGGGCTACACCTTC. Translation gives CATSPGPGGGYTF.

V gene TRBV20-1 combines with J gene TRBJ1-5; D unclear. V was pared by 2 bases and J by 3 bases, with 5 bases between. This CDR3 is 12 amino acids long. Germline V gene data show CDR1 as DFQATT and CDR2 as SNEGSKA (reference sequence). The DNA of the CDR3 is TGCAGTGCTAGAAGGCCCAATCAGCCCCAGCATTTT. The encoded protein is CSARRPNQPQHF.